The clone carrying this T cell receptor (beta chain) has a count of ten or more. TCRdb re-analysed the 5' RACE reads in MiXCR, keeping a single row per CDR3 protein. Of about 94,000 distinct CDR3 sequences listed, approximately 13% are singletons. This CDR3 has 16 amino acids. Trimming pared 2 bases from V and 2 bases from J, leaving 16 bases between. Germline loops: CDR1 DFQATT, CDR2 SNEGSKA (reference sequence). This entry is derived from a study of early T cells in non-severe SARS-CoV-2 infection. The receptor's source is an adult who was a healthcare worker with PCR-confirmed SARS-CoV-2 infection or an uninfected control (not recorded which). What was sequenced was whole blood. The chain is built from TRBV20-1 and TRBJ1-5; no clear D. CDR3 coding DNA: TGCAGTGCTAGACGGTCGGGAGTAACGGGCAATCAGCCCCAGCATTTT. Its translation: CSARRSGVTGNQPQHF.